A selection of T cell receptor beta chains follows, all from one sample in a study of blood T cell repertoires in COVID-19. The repertoire was sequenced with immunoSEQ multiplex PCR; TCRdb's copy has only in-frame clones and lacks some. Of about 160,000 clones listed, more than 85% are singletons. Sequenced sample: PBMCs or T cells enriched from blood (not recorded which). The receptors stem from a woman aged 45-59 years who had recovered from COVID-19. Each CDR3 is given with its conserved first and last residue. The D gene is left open where the match is weak.

14	TRBV3-1/TRBV3-2	TRBJ2-3	TRBD1	CASSLRQGEGTQYF	TGTGCCAGCAGCCTTAGACAGGGGGAGGGTACGCAGTATTTT
13	TRBV29-1	TRBJ2-5	TRBD2	CSVELAGVETQYF	TGCAGCGTTGAACTAGCGGGAGTGGAGACCCAGTACTTC
12	TRBV28	TRBJ1-6	-	CASSLPLLPLHF	TGTGCCAGCAGCCTACCGCTTTTGCCCCTCCACTTT
15	TRBV7-9	TRBJ2-2	TRBD2	CASSESGSDTGELFF	TGTGCCAGCAGCGAAAGCGGGAGTGACACCGGGGAGCTGTTTTTT
18	TRBV7-8	TRBJ2-7	TRBD2	CASSLAGLGLAGVYEQYF	TGTGCCAGCAGCTTAGCAGGACTAGGACTAGCGGGAGTCTACGAGCAGTACTTC
15	TRBV5-1	TRBJ1-1	-	CASSLVRNTNTEAFF	TGCGCCAGCAGCTTGGTCAGGAATACGAACACTGAAGCTTTCTTT
16	TRBV9	TRBJ1-4	-	CASSVANGVANEKLFF	TGTGCCAGCAGCGTAGCTAACGGGGTTGCTAATGAAAAACTGTTTTTT
14	TRBV7-6	TRBJ2-7	TRBD1	CASSPGTGNYEQYF	TGTGCCAGCAGCCCAGGGACAGGTAACTACGAGCAGTACTTC
19	TRBV24-1	TRBJ2-1	TRBD2	CATSDPRTSGSSRYGEQFF	TGTGCCACCAGTGACCCTCGGACTAGCGGGAGCAGCCGCTATGGCGAGCAGTTCTTC
14	TRBV5-1	TRBJ2-7	TRBD1	CASSERQGSYEQYF	TGCGCCAGCAGCGAACGACAGGGGTCCTACGAGCAGTACTTC
15	TRBV7-3	TRBJ1-1	TRBD1	CASSFGQGVNTEAFF	TGTGCCAGCAGCTTCGGACAGGGGGTGAACACTGAAGCTTTCTTT